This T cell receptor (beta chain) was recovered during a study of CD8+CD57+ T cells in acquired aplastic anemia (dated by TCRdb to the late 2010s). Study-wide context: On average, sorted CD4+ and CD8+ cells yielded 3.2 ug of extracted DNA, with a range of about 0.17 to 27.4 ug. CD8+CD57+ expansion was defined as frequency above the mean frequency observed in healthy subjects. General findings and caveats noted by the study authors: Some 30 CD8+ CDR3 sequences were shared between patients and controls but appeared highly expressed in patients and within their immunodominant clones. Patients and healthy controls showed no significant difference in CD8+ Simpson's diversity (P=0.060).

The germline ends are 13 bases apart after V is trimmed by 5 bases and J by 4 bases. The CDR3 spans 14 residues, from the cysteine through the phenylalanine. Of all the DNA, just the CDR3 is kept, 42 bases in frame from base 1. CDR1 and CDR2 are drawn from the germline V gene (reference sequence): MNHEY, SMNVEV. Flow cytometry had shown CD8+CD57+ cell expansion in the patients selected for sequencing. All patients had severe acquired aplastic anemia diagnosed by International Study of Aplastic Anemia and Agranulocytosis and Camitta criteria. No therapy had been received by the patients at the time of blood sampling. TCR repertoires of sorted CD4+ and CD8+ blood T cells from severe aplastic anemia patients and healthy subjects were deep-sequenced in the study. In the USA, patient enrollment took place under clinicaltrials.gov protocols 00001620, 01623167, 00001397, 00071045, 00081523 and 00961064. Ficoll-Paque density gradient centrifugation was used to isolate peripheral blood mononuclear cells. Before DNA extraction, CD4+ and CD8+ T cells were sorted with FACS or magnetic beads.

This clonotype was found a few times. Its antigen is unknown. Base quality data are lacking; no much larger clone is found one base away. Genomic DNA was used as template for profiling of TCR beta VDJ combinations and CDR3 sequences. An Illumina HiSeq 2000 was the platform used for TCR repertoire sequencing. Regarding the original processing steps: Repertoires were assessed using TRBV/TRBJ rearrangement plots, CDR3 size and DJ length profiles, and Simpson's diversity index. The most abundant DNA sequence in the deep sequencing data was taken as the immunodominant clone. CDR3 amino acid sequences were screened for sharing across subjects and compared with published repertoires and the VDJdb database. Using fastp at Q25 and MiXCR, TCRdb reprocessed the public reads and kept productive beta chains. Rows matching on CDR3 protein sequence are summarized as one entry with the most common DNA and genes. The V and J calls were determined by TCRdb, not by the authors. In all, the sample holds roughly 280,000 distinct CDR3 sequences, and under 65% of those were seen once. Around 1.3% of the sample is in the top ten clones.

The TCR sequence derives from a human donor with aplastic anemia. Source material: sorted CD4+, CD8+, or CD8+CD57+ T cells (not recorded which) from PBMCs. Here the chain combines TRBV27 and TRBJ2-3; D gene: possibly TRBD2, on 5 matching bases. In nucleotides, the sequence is TGTGCCAGCAGTCCACGGACTGCCCCAGATACGCAGTATTTT. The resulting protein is CASSPRTAPDTQYF.